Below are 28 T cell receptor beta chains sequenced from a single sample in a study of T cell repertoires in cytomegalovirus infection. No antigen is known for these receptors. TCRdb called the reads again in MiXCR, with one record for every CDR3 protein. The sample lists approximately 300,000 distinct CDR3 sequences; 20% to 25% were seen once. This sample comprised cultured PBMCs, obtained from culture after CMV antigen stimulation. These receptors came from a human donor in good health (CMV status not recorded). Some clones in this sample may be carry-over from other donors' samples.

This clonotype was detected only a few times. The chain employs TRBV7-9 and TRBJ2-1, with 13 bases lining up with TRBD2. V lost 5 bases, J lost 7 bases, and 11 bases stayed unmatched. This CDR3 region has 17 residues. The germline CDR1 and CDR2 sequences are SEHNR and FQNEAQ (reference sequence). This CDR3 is CASSLVTSGRAANEQFF. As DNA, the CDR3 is TGTGCCAGCAGCCTTGTCACTAGCGGGAGGGCCGCGAATGAGCAGTTCTTC.

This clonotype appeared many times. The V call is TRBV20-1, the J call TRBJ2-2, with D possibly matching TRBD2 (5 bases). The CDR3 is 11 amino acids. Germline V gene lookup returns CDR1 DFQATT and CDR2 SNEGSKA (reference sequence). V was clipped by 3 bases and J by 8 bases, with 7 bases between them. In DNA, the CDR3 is TGCAGTGCTAGCCGAGGGGGGGAGCTGTTTTTT. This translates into CSASRGGELFF.

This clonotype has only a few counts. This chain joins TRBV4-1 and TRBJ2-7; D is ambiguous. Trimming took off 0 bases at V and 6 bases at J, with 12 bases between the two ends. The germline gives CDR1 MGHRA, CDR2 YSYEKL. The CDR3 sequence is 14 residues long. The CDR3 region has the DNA TGCGCCAGCAGCCAAGATCCTAGAACTTCCGAGCAGTACTTC. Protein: CASSQDPRTSEQYF.

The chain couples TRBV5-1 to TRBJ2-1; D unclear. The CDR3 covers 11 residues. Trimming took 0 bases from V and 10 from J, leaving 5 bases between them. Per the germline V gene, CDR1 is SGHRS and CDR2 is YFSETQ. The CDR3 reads CASSLATEQFF. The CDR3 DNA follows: TGCGCCAGCAGCTTGGCCACAGAGCAGTTCTTC.

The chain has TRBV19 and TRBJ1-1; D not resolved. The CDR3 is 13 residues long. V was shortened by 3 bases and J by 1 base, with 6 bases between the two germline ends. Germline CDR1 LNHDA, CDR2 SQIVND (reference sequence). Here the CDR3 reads CASSIEENTEAFF. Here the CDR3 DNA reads TGTGCCAGTAGTATCGAGGAGAACACTGAAGCTTTCTTT.

The CDR3 DNA reads TGTGCCAGCAGTTCCGGGACTAGCCTGCACGAGCAGTACTTC. Translating gives CASSSGTSLHEQYF. The V gene is TRBV28, the J gene TRBJ2-7; 9 bases line up with TRBD2. V shed 4 bases and J 5 bases; nucleotides not matched to a gene: 6. The germline V gene has CDR1 MDHEN and CDR2 SYDVKM. This CDR3 is built from 14 residues.

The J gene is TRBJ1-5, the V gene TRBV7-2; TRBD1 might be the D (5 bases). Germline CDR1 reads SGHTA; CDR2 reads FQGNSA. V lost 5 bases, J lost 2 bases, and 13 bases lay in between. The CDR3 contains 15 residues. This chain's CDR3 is CASSRRDGRNQPQHF. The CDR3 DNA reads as TGTGCCAGCAGCCGCAGGGACGGTCGCAATCAGCCCCAGCATTTT.

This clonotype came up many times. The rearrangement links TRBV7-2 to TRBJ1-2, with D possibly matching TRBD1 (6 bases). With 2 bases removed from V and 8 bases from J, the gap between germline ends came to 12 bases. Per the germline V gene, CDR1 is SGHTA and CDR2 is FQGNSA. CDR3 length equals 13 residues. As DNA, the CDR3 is TGTGCCAGCAGCTTAAGGGGGGGGGACGGCTACACCTTC. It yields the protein CASSLRGGDGYTF. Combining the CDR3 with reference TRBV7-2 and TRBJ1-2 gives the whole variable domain GAGVSQSPSNKVTEKGKDVELRCDPISGHTALYWYRQSLGQGLEFLIYFQGNSAPDKSGLPSDRFSAERTGGSVSTLTIQRTQQEDSAVYLCASSLRGGDGYTFGSGTRLTVV.

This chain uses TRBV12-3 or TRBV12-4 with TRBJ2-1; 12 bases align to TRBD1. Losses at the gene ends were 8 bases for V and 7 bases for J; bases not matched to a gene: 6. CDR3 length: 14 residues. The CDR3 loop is CASGGTGGANEQFF. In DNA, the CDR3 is TGTGCCAGCGGGGGGACAGGGGGCGCGAATGAGCAGTTCTTC.

The CDR3 sequence is CASQMGDMANTGELFF. CDR3 in DNA: TGTGCCAGCCAAATGGGGGACATGGCGAACACCGGGGAGCTGTTTTTT. The chain joins TRBV19 to TRBJ2-2; tentatively, D is TRBD1 (6 bases). V lost 9 bases, J lost 0 bases, and 17 bases lay in between. The CDR3 is 16 amino acids. Germline V gene data show CDR1 as LNHDA and CDR2 as SQIVND (reference sequence). Combining the CDR3 with reference TRBV19 and TRBJ2-2 gives the whole variable domain DGGITQSPKYLFRKEGQNVTLSCEQNLNHDAMYWYRQDPGQGLRLIYYSQIVNDFQKGDIAEGYSVSREKKESFPLTVTSAQKNPTAFYLCASQMGDMANTGELFFGEGSRLTVL.

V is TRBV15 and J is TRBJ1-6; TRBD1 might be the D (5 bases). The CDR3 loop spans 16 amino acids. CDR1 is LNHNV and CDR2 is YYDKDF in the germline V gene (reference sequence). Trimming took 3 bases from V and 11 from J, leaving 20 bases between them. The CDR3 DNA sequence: TGTGCCACCAGCAGTTCCTCGGGACGTCGTTTGGCACCCCTCCACTTT. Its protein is CATSSSSGRRLAPLHF.

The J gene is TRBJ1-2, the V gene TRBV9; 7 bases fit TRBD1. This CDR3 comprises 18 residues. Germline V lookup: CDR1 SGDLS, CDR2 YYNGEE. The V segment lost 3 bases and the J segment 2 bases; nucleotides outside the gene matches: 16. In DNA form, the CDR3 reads TGTGCCAGCAGCGCTCAAAAGGACAGGTACTTGGGGAACTATGGCTACACCTTC. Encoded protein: CASSAQKDRYLGNYGYTF.

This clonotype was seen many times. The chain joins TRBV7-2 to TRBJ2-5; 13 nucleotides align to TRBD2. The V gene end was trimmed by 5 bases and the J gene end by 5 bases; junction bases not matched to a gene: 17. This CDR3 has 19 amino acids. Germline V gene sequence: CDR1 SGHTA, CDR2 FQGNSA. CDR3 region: CASSMGTSGTITSRETQYF. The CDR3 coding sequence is TGTGCCAGCAGCATGGGGACTAGCGGGACTATCACCTCCAGGGAGACCCAGTACTTC.

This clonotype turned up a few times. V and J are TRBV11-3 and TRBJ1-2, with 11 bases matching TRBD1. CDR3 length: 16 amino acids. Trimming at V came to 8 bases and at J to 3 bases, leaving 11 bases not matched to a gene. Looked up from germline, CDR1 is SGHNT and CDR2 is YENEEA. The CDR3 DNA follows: TGTGCCAGCTCGAGGACAGGGGGCAGCGATGACTATGGCTACACCTTC. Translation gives CASSRTGGSDDYGYTF.

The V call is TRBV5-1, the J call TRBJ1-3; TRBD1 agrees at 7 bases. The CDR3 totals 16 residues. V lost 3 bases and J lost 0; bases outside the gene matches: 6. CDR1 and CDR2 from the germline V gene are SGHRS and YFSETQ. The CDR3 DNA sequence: TGCGCCAGCAGCTCCGGGACAGCGACCTCTGGAAACACCATATATTTT. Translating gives CASSSGTATSGNTIYF.

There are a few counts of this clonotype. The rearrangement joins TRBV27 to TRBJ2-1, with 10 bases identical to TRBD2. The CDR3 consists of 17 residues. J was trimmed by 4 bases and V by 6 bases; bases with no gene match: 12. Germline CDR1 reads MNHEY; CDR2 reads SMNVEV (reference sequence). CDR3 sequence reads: CASSSLVAGGSYNEQFF. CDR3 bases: TGTGCCAGCAGCTCCCTGGTAGCGGGAGGCTCTTACAATGAGCAGTTCTTC.

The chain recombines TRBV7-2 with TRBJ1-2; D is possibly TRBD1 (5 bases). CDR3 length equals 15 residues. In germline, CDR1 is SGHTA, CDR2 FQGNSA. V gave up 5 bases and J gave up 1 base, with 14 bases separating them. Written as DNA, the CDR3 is TGTGCCAGCAGCCCAGGACACGGTTTTAACTATGGCTACACCTTC. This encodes CASSPGHGFNYGYTF.

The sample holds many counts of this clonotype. CDR3 nucleotide sequence: TGTGCCAGCAGTCCTTTAGCGGGAGTAGTAGATACGCAGTATTTT. It is translated as CASSPLAGVVDTQYF. This sequence joins TRBV7-6 and TRBJ2-3, with 9 bases that match TRBD2. From germline, CDR1 is SGHVS and CDR2 FNYEAQ. There are 15 residues in the CDR3. After removal of 6 bases from V and 5 bases from J, the junction contained 9 bases not matched to a gene.

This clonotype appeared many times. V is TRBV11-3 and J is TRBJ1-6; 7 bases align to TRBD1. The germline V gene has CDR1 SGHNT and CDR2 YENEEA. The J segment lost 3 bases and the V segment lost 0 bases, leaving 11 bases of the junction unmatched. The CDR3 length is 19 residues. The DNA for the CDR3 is TGTGCCAGCAGCTTAGATCAAGGGGGCTCCTCGAGCTATAATTCACCCCTCCACTTT. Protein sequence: CASSLDQGGSSSYNSPLHF.

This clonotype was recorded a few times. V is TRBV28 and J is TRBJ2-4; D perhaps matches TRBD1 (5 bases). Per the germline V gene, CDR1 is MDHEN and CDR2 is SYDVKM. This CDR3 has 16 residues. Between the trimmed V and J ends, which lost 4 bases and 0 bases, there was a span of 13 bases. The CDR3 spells CASSSTDQLAKNIQYF. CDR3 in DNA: TGTGCCAGCAGTTCGACAGATCAACTAGCCAAAAACATTCAGTACTTC.

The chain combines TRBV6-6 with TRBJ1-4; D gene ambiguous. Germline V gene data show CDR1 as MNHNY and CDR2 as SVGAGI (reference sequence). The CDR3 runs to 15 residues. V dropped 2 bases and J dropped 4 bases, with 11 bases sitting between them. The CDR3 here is CASSYGGRNNEKLFF. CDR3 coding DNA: TGTGCCAGCAGTTACGGAGGCAGGAATAATGAAAAACTGTTTTTT.

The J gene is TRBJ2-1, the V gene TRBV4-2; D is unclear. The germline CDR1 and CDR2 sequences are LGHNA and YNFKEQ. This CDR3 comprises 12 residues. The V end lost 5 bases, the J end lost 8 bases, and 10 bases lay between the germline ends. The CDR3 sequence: CASSVGRDEQFF. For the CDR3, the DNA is TGTGCCAGCAGCGTGGGTCGGGATGAGCAGTTCTTC.

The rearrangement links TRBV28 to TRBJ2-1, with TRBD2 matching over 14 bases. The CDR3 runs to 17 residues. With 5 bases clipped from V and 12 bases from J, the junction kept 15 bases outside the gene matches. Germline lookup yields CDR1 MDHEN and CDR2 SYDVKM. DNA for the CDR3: TGTGCCAGCAGTCCTCTCCCAGGGACTAGCGGGAGTGTGGGGCAGTTCTTC. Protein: CASSPLPGTSGSVGQFF. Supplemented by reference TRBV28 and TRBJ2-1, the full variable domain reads DVKVTQSSRYLVKRTGEKVFLECVQDMDHENMFWYRQDPGLGLRLIYFSYDVKMKEKGDIPEGYSVSREKKERFSLILESASTNQTSMYLCASSPLPGTSGSVGQFFGPGTRLTVL.

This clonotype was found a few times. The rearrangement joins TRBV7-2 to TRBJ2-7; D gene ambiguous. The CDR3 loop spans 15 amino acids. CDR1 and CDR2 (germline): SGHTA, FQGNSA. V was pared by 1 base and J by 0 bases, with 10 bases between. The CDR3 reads CASSLGTLGSYEQYF. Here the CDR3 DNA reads TGTGCCAGCAGCTTAGGAACGTTGGGCTCCTACGAGCAGTACTTC.

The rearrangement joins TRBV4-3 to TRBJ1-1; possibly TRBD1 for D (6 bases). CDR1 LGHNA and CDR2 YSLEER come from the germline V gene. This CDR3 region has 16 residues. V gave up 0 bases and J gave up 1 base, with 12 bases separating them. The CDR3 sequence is CASSQDTRDTNTEAFF. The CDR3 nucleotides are TGCGCCAGCAGCCAAGATACGAGGGACACGAACACTGAAGCTTTCTTT.

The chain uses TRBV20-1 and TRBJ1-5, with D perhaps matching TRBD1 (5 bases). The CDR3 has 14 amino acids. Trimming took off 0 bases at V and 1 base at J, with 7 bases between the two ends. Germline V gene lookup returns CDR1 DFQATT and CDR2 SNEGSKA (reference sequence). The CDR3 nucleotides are TGCAGTGCTAGAGATCCAGGGAGCAATCAGCCCCAGCATTTT. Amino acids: CSARDPGSNQPQHF.

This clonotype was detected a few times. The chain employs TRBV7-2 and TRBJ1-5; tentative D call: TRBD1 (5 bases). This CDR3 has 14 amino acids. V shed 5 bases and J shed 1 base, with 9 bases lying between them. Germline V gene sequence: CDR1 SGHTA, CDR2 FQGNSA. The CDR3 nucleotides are TGTGCCAGCAGCCTGGGACCGAGCAATCAGCCCCAGCATTTT. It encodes CASSLGPSNQPQHF.

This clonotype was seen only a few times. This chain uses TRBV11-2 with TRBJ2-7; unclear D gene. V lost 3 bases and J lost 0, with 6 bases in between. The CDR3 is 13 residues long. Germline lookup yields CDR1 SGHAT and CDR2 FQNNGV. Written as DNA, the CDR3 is TGTGCCAGCAGCTTGGGGATCTCCTACGAGCAGTACGTC. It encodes CASSLGISYEQYV.